One sample yielded the 5 T cell receptor beta chains listed below, sequenced in a study of blood T cell repertoires in COVID-19. Here immunoSEQ multiplex PCR was the method, and the copy in TCRdb shows in-frame clones only, minus some. The sample yields around 330,000 clones, around nine tenths seen once. The sample comprised PBMCs or T cells enriched from blood (not recorded which). All receptors derive from a man in his sixties who had recovered from COVID-19.

This sequence joins TRBV18 and TRBJ2-1, with 8 bases matching TRBD1. The germline V gene encodes CDR1 KGHSH and CDR2 LQKENI. The CDR3 has 15 amino acids. V trimming: 3 bases; J trimming: 3 bases; junction bases outside the gene matches: 4. CDR3 amino acids: CASSPRDRSYNEQFF. The DNA for the CDR3 is TGTGCCAGCTCACCCCGGGACAGGAGCTACAATGAGCAGTTCTTC. Full variable domain (missing parts from reference TRBV18 and TRBJ2-1): NAGVMQNPRHLVRRRGQEARLRCSPMKGHSHVYWYRQLPEEGLKFMVYLQKENIIDESGMPKERFSAEFPKEGPSILRIQQVVRGDSAAYFCASSPRDRSYNEQFFGPGTRLTVL.

The chain links TRBV7-2 to TRBJ1-1; 7 bases map to TRBD1. Germline-derived CDR1 and CDR2 are SGHTA and FQGNSA. The CDR3 loop spans 14 amino acids. The trim removed 1 base at V and 7 bases at J, leaving 6 bases unmatched. CDR3 protein: CASSLERTGGEAFF. In DNA, the CDR3 is TGTGCCAGCAGCTTAGAACGGACAGGCGGTGAAGCTTTCTTT.

V gene TRBV4-1 combines with J gene TRBJ1-4; D remains ambiguous. The V gene's germline CDR1 is MGHRA and CDR2 YSYEKL. The CDR3 spans 17 residues. Deletions cut 1 base from V and 3 bases from J, with 15 bases between. CDR3 DNA: TGCGCCAGCAGCCAAGGGGCCTTGAGGGTAGCTAATGAAAAACTGTTTTTT. This codes for CASSQGALRVANEKLFF.

V usage is TRBV19 and J usage is TRBJ2-6; D unresolved. The V end was cut by 3 bases, the J end by 4 bases, with 10 bases between. The CDR3 length is 15 residues. Per germline, CDR1 LNHDA and CDR2 SQIVND (reference sequence). This CDR3 is CASSIPGYGANVLTF. DNA of the CDR3: TGTGCCAGTAGTATTCCGGGTTACGGGGCCAACGTCCTGACTTTC.

The V call is TRBV11-3, the J call TRBJ2-7; 13 bases are shared with TRBD2. Germline lookup yields CDR1 SGHNT and CDR2 YENEEA. The CDR3 is 14 residues long. The trim removed 6 bases at V and 7 bases at J, leaving 6 bases unmatched. CDR3 DNA: TGTGCCAGCAGACCTGGACTAGCGGGAGATGAGCAGTACTTC. Residues: CASRPGLAGDEQYF.